This T cell receptor beta chain derives from a study of Graves' ophthalmopathy and Graves' hyperthyroidism. V was clipped by 3 bases and J by 4 bases, with 9 bases between them. This CDR3 is 12 amino acids long. Per the germline V gene, CDR1 is DFQATT and CDR2 is SNEGSKA (reference sequence). Amplification from RNA transcripts yielded the TCR beta CDR3 regions. HTBI primers primed a first-round RT-PCR, and a second-round multiplex PCR followed. TCRdb reprocessed the multiplex PCR reads via MiXCR and lists one record per CDR3 protein. The sample carries more than 1,000,000 distinct CDR3 sequences, 35% to 40% recorded once.

Sequenced input: peripheral blood or thyroid tissue (not recorded which). The clonotype originates from an adult man with Graves' hyperthyroidism. The rearrangement links TRBV20-1 to TRBJ1-2; D is uncertain. The CDR3 sequence is CSASLGPYGYTF. The CDR3 DNA reads as TGCAGTGCTAGCCTGGGTCCCTATGGCTACACCTTC.